These 27 T cell receptor beta chains were all obtained from the same sample, sequenced in a study of T cell responses to AZD1222 COVID-19 vaccine. Method: immunoSEQ multiplex PCR; TCRdb's copy keeps in-frame clones and lacks some. The sample has approximately 85,000 clones, roughly nine tenths seen once. Sequencing was performed on peripheral blood, taken on day 0 of AZD1222 vaccination. These receptors were collected from an adult in good health.

This clone was detected only once. This chain uses TRBV28 with TRBJ1-2; D gene ambiguous. With 5 bases removed from V and 8 bases from J, the gap between germline ends came to 6 bases. CDR1 is MDHEN, CDR2 SYDVKM, per germline. This CDR3 spans 10 amino acids. The CDR3 loop is CASSRTGYTF. CDR3 DNA: TGTGCCAGCAGTCGAACCGGCTACACCTTC.

This chain links TRBV7-2 with TRBJ2-1; tentatively, D is TRBD1 (5 bases). CDR1 is SGHTA, CDR2 FQGNSA, per germline. Between the trimmed V and J ends, which lost 4 bases and 0 bases, there was a span of 22 bases. The CDR3 spans 19 residues. The CDR3 DNA follows: TGTGCCAGCAGCTCCCGCCCTCCAGGGTCTCAAAACTCCTACAATGAGCAGTTCTTC. It translates to CASSSRPPGSQNSYNEQFF. Full variable domain (missing parts from reference TRBV7-2 and TRBJ2-1): GAGVSQSPSNKVTEKGKDVELRCDPISGHTALYWYRQSLGQGLEFLIYFQGNSAPDKSGLPSDRFSAERTGGSVSTLTIQRTQQEDSAVYLCASSSRPPGSQNSYNEQFFGPGTRLTVL.

CDR3 bases: TGTGCCAGCAGTTACTACCCAGCGGGTACCGGGGAGCTGTTTTTT. Amino acid sequence: CASSYYPAGTGELFF. J is TRBJ2-2 and V is TRBV6-2 or TRBV6-3; D possibly corresponds to TRBD2 (6 bases). V was pared by 1 base and J by 5 bases, with 11 bases between. In germline, CDR1 is MNHEY, CDR2 SVGEGT. This CDR3 contains 15 residues.

A single count supports this clone. Other DNA sequences from this sample encode an identical CDR3 as well. This chain joins TRBV3-1 (or the pseudogene TRBV3-2) and TRBJ2-5; 9 nucleotides align to TRBD2. CDR1 LGHDT and CDR2 YNNKEL come from the germline V gene (reference sequence). CDR3 length: 14 amino acids. Trimming removed 1 base from V and 4 bases from J; junction bases left unmatched: 1. CDR3 in amino acids: CASSQVSGRETQYF. In nucleotides, the CDR3 is TGTGCCAGCAGCCAAGTTAGCGGGAGAGAGACCCAGTACTTC.

The chain recombines TRBV7-2 with TRBJ2-3; 9 bases are a match to TRBD2. The CDR3 spans 15 residues. Germline V gene sequence: CDR1 SGHTA, CDR2 FQGNSA. The junction had 7 bases not matched to a gene; V was cut back by 4 bases and J by 5 bases. As DNA, the CDR3 is TGTGCCAGCAGCTCGGGACTAGCACAGGGAGATACGCAGTATTTT. As protein: CASSSGLAQGDTQYF.

The rearrangement links TRBV18 to TRBJ2-5; 13 positions agree with TRBD2. With 4 bases clipped from V and 5 bases from J, the junction kept 7 bases outside the gene matches. The CDR3 spans 16 residues. CDR1 KGHSH and CDR2 LQKENI come from the germline V gene. The CDR3 DNA reads as TGTGCCAGCTCACTAGGACTAGCGGGAGCAGGGGAGACCCAGTACTTC. As protein: CASSLGLAGAGETQYF.

The CDR3 reads CASSLGLAGNSAYNEQFF. CDR3 coding DNA: TGTGCCAGCAGTCTGGGACTAGCGGGAAATAGCGCCTACAATGAGCAGTTCTTC. The chain links TRBV27 to TRBJ2-1; 13 bases are a match to TRBD2. Germline CDR1 is MNHEY and CDR2 is SMNVEV (reference sequence). This CDR3 region has 18 residues. The trim removed 5 bases at V and 2 bases at J, leaving 9 bases unmatched.

Only one count was recorded for this clone. The genes are TRBV9 and TRBJ1-1, with D maybe TRBD1 (5 bases). Per germline, CDR1 SGDLS and CDR2 YYNGEE. V lost 3 bases to trimming and J lost 2 bases, with 11 bases between them. The CDR3 is 14 residues long. The CDR3, as DNA: TGTGCCAGCAGCGCACAGGACATAAACACTGAAGCTTTCTTT. It codes for CASSAQDINTEAFF.

V is TRBV10-2 and J is TRBJ1-4, with D possibly being TRBD1 (5 bases). This CDR3 is 15 amino acids long. Germline V gene sequence: CDR1 WSHSY, CDR2 SAAADI. V lost 6 bases to trimming and J lost 0 bases, with 11 bases between them. The CDR3 DNA is TGCGCCAGCAGGAGGGACCAAACAACTAATGAAAAACTGTTTTTT. Residues: CASRRDQTTNEKLFF.

This clone was detected a few times. The chain joins TRBV19 to TRBJ1-5; 8 positions match TRBD1. CDR1 is LNHDA and CDR2 is SQIVND in the germline V gene (reference sequence). The CDR3 is 16 amino acids. The ends lost 6 bases at V and 4 bases at J; junction bases unmatched: 11. The CDR3 DNA follows: TGTGCCAGTAGGGTCGCCGGGACAGGAGTAAATCAGCCCCAGCATTTT. This encodes CASRVAGTGVNQPQHF.

This chain links TRBV7-9 with TRBJ2-7; no definite D call. Trimming pared 5 bases from V and 5 bases from J, leaving 10 bases between. Looked up from germline, CDR1 is SEHNR and CDR2 is FQNEAQ (reference sequence). The CDR3 runs 12 residues. The CDR3 DNA reads as TGTGCCAGCAGCCTACCCGCCCACGAGCAGTACTTC. Amino acid sequence: CASSLPAHEQYF.

This rearrangement joins TRBV4-2 to TRBJ1-2; D call uncertain. This CDR3 is 15 amino acids long. V shed 0 bases and J shed 4 bases, with 12 bases lying between them. Per germline, CDR1 LGHNA and CDR2 YNFKEQ. The CDR3 region has the DNA TGTGCCAGCAGCCAAGAAGAAGAAGCTCTCTATGGCTACACCTTC. Protein sequence: CASSQEEEALYGYTF.

In its sample, this clone was seen once. V gene TRBV6-4 combines with J gene TRBJ1-4, with D possibly matching TRBD1 (6 bases). Germline CDR1 reads MRHNA; CDR2 reads SNTAGT. V lost 0 bases to trimming and J lost 8 bases, with 16 bases between them. This CDR3 has 16 amino acids. CDR3 nucleotide sequence: TGTGCCAGCAGTGACTCGAGGCGGGGGGCGTACGAAAAACTGTTTTTT. As protein: CASSDSRRGAYEKLFF.

This clone was seen a few times. The chain recombines TRBV3-1 (or the pseudogene TRBV3-2) with TRBJ1-1, with D unclear. The CDR3 loop spans 12 amino acids. The germline gives CDR1 LGHDT, CDR2 YNNKEL (reference sequence). V was trimmed by 6 bases and J by 1 base, leaving 6 bases between them. The CDR3 DNA is TGTGCCAGCAGACTAAAGAACACTGAAGCTTTCTTT. Encoded protein: CASRLKNTEAFF.

This chain uses TRBV9 with TRBJ1-4, with no clear D. Trimming took 0 bases from V and 3 from J, leaving 6 bases between them. This CDR3 comprises 14 residues. CDR1 is SGDLS and CDR2 is YYNGEE in the germline V gene. CDR3 sequence (DNA): TGTGCCAGCAGCGTAGGTAACCCTAATGAAAAACTGTTTTTT. This encodes CASSVGNPNEKLFF.

Comment on this clone: The junction differs from germline at one of its ends, possibly a read error. The chain links TRBV7-7 to TRBJ2-3, with 9 bases matching TRBD2. The germline V gene has CDR1 SSHAT and CDR2 FNYEAQ (reference sequence). This CDR3 spans 15 amino acids. The CDR3 coding sequence is TGTGCTAGCAGCCTCAGCGGGGGGCGCACAGATACGCAGTATTTT. This codes for CASSLSGGRTDTQYF.

The chain links TRBV7-2 to TRBJ2-4, with a tentative D call TRBD2 (6 bases). Germline CDR1 reads SGHTA; CDR2 reads FQGNSA. CDR3 length: 14 amino acids. Trimming removed 5 bases at V and 0 bases at J, with 8 bases between. CDR3 loop: CASSRGLAKNIQYF. The CDR3 region has the DNA TGTGCCAGCAGCCGGGGACTAGCCAAAAACATTCAGTACTTC.

The CDR3 spells CASIGGPGETQYF. The CDR3 bases are TGTGCCAGCATTGGCGGCCCTGGGGAGACCCAGTACTTC. V and J are TRBV3-1 (or the pseudogene TRBV3-2) and TRBJ2-5; no clear D. Germline CDR1 and CDR2: LGHDT and YNNKEL (reference sequence). The V gene lost 7 bases and the J gene lost 5 bases, with 14 bases spanning the gap. This CDR3 comprises 13 residues.

This rearrangement joins TRBV13 to TRBJ2-1; either TRBD1 or TRBD2 may supply D (5 bases each). Between the trimmed V and J ends, which lost 4 bases and 8 bases, there was a span of 9 bases. This CDR3 comprises 12 residues. Per the germline V gene, CDR1 is PRHDT and CDR2 is FYEKMQ (reference sequence). The CDR3 sequence is CASSSQDYEQFF. CDR3 in DNA: TGTGCCAGCAGCTCACAGGACTATGAGCAGTTCTTC.

The chain combines TRBV9 with TRBJ2-1; TRBD2 is a possible D gene (6 bases). V was clipped by 2 bases and J by 3 bases, with 12 bases between them. CDR1 is SGDLS, CDR2 YYNGEE, per germline. This CDR3 spans 15 amino acids. The CDR3 here is CASSVNGRDYNEQFF. The CDR3 nucleotides read TGTGCCAGCAGCGTGAACGGGCGGGACTACAATGAGCAGTTCTTC.

This sequence joins TRBV15 and TRBJ2-3; the D call may be TRBD1 or TRBD2 (5 bases each). Germline lookup yields CDR1 LNHNV and CDR2 YYDKDF (reference sequence). Trimming took off 4 bases at V and 0 bases at J, with 17 bases between the two ends. The CDR3 sequence is 17 residues long. The CDR3, as DNA: TGTGCCACCAGCACCCGGGACGGAGGATCTAGCACAGATACGCAGTATTTT. Encoded protein: CATSTRDGGSSTDTQYF.

The chain carries TRBV4-1 and TRBJ1-3; D remains unclear. The V end was cut by 3 bases, the J end by 4 bases, with 10 bases between. Germline values: CDR1 MGHRA, CDR2 YSYEKL. The CDR3 consists of 14 residues. CDR3 region: CASSQFQTGNTIYF. The CDR3 DNA reads TGCGCCAGCAGCCAGTTTCAGACGGGAAACACCATATATTTT.

This chain's CDR3 is CASSLQTEGKAFF. The CDR3 DNA reads TGTGCCAGCAGCTTACAGACAGAGGGTAAAGCTTTCTTT. The rearrangement uses TRBV7-3 and TRBJ1-1; D is possibly TRBD1 (5 bases). The CDR3 loop spans 13 amino acids. V lost 2 bases to trimming and J lost 9 bases, with 13 bases between them. In germline, CDR1 is SGHTA, CDR2 FQGTGA.

The chain couples TRBV10-1 to TRBJ1-1; a weak D match, TRBD1 (6 bases). V was cut by 4 bases and J by 5 bases, with 14 bases left in between. This CDR3 has 14 amino acids. CDR1 and CDR2 (germline): WNHNN, SYGVQD (reference sequence). The CDR3 protein is CASSVTRGGTEAFF. The CDR3 nucleotides read TGCGCCAGCAGTGTGACCAGGGGAGGGACTGAAGCTTTCTTT.

The chain has TRBV29-1 and TRBJ2-1; the match to TRBD2 covers 7 bases. Germline V gene sequence: CDR1 SQVTM, CDR2 ANQGSEA. The length of the CDR3 is 13 residues. J gave up 6 bases and V 8 bases, and 10 bases lay outside the gene matches. The CDR3 sequence is CSLGGGRGNEQFF. The CDR3 coding sequence is TGCAGCCTCGGCGGCGGGAGAGGCAATGAGCAGTTCTTC.

The chain recombines TRBV28 with TRBJ1-4; D is undetermined. This CDR3 is built from 13 residues. Deletions cut 10 bases from V and 5 bases from J, with 14 bases between. Germline V gene sequence: CDR1 MDHEN, CDR2 SYDVKM. CDR3 sequence (DNA): TGTGCCACCTTTCTCTCTTCAAATGAAAAACTGTTTTTT. The encoded protein is CATFLSSNEKLFF.

This clone was detected only once. The gene calls are TRBV7-9 and TRBJ1-2, with unresolved D. Germline V gene sequence: CDR1 SEHNR, CDR2 FQNEAQ (reference sequence). The V gene lost 5 bases and the J gene lost 4 bases, with 17 bases spanning the gap. This CDR3 has 15 residues. The CDR3 DNA reads TGTGCCAGCAGCCCCACGGGCCTTGATCTCTATGGCTACACCTTC. This translates into CASSPTGLDLYGYTF.